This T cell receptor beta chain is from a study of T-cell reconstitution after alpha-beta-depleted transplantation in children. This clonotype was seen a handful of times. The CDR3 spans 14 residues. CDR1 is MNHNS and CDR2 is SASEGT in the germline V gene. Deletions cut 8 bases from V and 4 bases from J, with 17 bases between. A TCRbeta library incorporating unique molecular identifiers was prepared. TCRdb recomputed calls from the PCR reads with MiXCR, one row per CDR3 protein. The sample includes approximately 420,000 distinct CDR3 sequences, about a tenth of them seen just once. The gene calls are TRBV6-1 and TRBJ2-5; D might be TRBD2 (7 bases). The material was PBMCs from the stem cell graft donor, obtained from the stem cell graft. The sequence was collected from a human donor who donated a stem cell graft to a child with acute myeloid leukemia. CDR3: CASGGGGGGETQYF. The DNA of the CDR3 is TGTGCCAGCGGGGGCGGGGGTGGAGGAGAGACCCAGTACTTC.